The 20 T cell receptor beta chains given below trace back to one sample, sequenced in a study of blood T cell repertoires in COVID-19. Produced via immunoSEQ multiplex PCR; TCRdb's table is partial and in-frame only. The sample has 200,000 or so clones; approximately 88% are singletons. Source material: PBMCs or T cells enriched from blood (not recorded which). The receptors were sampled from a woman aged 30 to 39 who had been exposed to COVID-19.

The chain links TRBV6-4 to TRBJ2-3; 8 bases agree with TRBD2. J lost 6 bases, V lost 0 bases, and 14 bases had no gene match. CDR1 and CDR2 (germline): MRHNA, SNTAGT. The CDR3 is 18 amino acids. This CDR3 is CASSDSGLAGASPDTQYF. The DNA for the CDR3 is TGTGCCAGCAGTGACTCAGGGCTAGCGGGCGCCTCTCCGGATACGCAGTATTTT.

The chain combines TRBV6-5 with TRBJ1-2, with D maybe TRBD1 (5 bases). The CDR3 totals 12 residues. V lost 9 bases to trimming and J lost 4 bases, with 12 bases between them. Germline V CDR1 and CDR2: MNHEY, SVGAGI. CDR3 amino acids: CARIGTVYGYTF. The CDR3 DNA sequence: TGTGCCAGAATAGGGACTGTCTATGGCTACACCTTC.

The CDR3 is CASSQQGLNYGYTF. CDR3 sequence (DNA): TGTGCCAGCAGTCAACAGGGGCTGAACTATGGCTACACCTTC. This chain connects TRBV6-8 to TRBJ1-2; 7 bases map to TRBD1. V dropped 5 bases and J dropped 2; count of bases not matched to a gene: 5. The CDR3 runs to 14 residues. CDR1 MNHGY and CDR2 SAAAGT come from the germline V gene.

CDR3 amino acids: CASSFPGNTIYF. The CDR3 DNA reads as TGTGCCAGCAGTTTCCCCGGGAACACCATATATTTT. The V gene is TRBV28, the J gene TRBJ1-3, with D uncertain. The germline V and J ends were trimmed by 3 bases and 7 bases, with 7 bases remaining between them. The length of the CDR3 is 12 residues. Per germline, CDR1 MDHEN and CDR2 SYDVKM.

This clone has just one count. V gene TRBV4-1 combines with J gene TRBJ1-5; D may be TRBD1 (6 bases). Per germline, CDR1 MGHRA and CDR2 YSYEKL. The CDR3 is 18 amino acids. The V end lost 2 bases, the J end lost 5 bases, and 22 bases lay between the germline ends. The CDR3 DNA reads TGCGCCAGCAGCCAACTCACCCACACCGGACAGTTCGATCAGCCCCAGCATTTT. It is translated as CASSQLTHTGQFDQPQHF.

The rearrangement joins TRBV9 to TRBJ2-7, with TRBD2 matching over 11 bases. Looked up from germline, CDR1 is SGDLS and CDR2 is YYNGEE. The CDR3 covers 16 residues. The ends lost 4 bases at V and 2 bases at J; junction bases unmatched: 8. The CDR3 DNA reads TGTGCCAGCAGCCCAACCGGGACTAGCGGAACCTACGAGCAGTACTTC. This gives the protein CASSPTGTSGTYEQYF.

The chain uses TRBV2 and TRBJ1-1, with D maybe TRBD1 (6 bases). V was cut by 6 bases and J by 0 bases, with 17 bases left in between. Germline values: CDR1 SNHLY, CDR2 FYNNEI. The CDR3 has 16 amino acids. The CDR3: CASSDRLSPMNTEAFF. The CDR3 DNA sequence: TGTGCCAGCAGCGACAGGTTATCACCTATGAACACTGAAGCTTTCTTT.

The V call is TRBV9, the J call TRBJ2-3; weak D call: TRBD1 (5 bases). In germline, CDR1 is SGDLS, CDR2 YYNGEE. The CDR3 spans 14 residues. Between the trimmed V and J ends, which lost 0 bases and 5 bases, there was a span of 10 bases. The CDR3 DNA is TGTGCCAGCAGCGTAGAGGGGTTTGGAGATACGCAGTATTTT. Translating gives CASSVEGFGDTQYF. Combining the CDR3 with reference TRBV9 and TRBJ2-3 gives the whole variable domain DSGVTQTPKHLITATGQRVTLRCSPRSGDLSVYWYQQSLDQGLQFLIQYYNGEERAKGNILERFSAQQFPDLHSELNLSSLELGDSALYFCASSVEGFGDTQYFGPGTRLTVL.

The chain combines TRBV4-1 with TRBJ2-1; TRBD2 might be the D (5 bases). The CDR3 extends over 13 amino acids. CDR1 and CDR2 from the germline V gene are MGHRA and YSYEKL. V lost 3 bases and J 9 bases, leaving 12 bases between the germline ends. The CDR3 DNA sequence: TGCGCCAGCAGCCAGGGAGACCTCCGTGAGCAGTTCTTC. Its protein product is CASSQGDLREQFF.

This clone was seen a few times. This chain uses TRBV6-2 or TRBV6-3 with TRBJ2-5; 13 positions match TRBD2. This CDR3 spans 15 amino acids. Germline-derived CDR1 and CDR2 are MNHEY and SVGEGT. V dropped 4 bases and J dropped 4; count of bases not matched to a gene: 3. CDR3 sequence (DNA): TGTGCCAGCAGTTTAGGACTAGCGGGAGCAGAGACCCAGTACTTC. Encoded protein: CASSLGLAGAETQYF.

The chain joins TRBV15 to TRBJ2-3; 8 bases are a match to TRBD2. V trimming: 2 bases; J trimming: 3 bases; junction bases outside the gene matches: 4. Germline lookup yields CDR1 LNHNV and CDR2 YYDKDF (reference sequence). There are 15 residues in the CDR3. CDR3 amino acids: CATSRRASGTDTQYF. The CDR3 DNA reads as TGTGCCACCAGCAGAAGGGCTAGCGGGACAGATACGCAGTATTTT. Full variable domain (outside the CDR3, taken from reference TRBV15 and TRBJ2-3): DAMVIQNPRYQVTQFGKPVTLSCSQTLNHNVMYWYQQKSSQAPKLLFHYYDKDFNNEADTPDNFQSRRPNTSFCFLDIRSPGLGDTAMYLCATSRRASGTDTQYFGPGTRLTVL.

The chain has TRBV11-2 and TRBJ2-7, with 15 bases lining up with TRBD2. CDR3 length equals 15 residues. The ends lost 8 bases at V and 2 bases at J; junction bases unmatched: 4. Looked up from germline, CDR1 is SGHAT and CDR2 is FQNNGV. This chain's CDR3 is CASSRTSGRAYEQYF. The DNA for the CDR3 is TGTGCCAGCTCGAGGACTAGCGGGAGGGCCTACGAGCAGTACTTC.

The chain links TRBV5-1 to TRBJ1-4; TRBD1 is a possible D gene (5 bases). The CDR3 contains 13 residues. Trimming shortened V by 6 bases and J by 4 bases, and 10 bases separated the two germline ends. Germline V lookup: CDR1 SGHRS, CDR2 YFSETQ. This chain's CDR3 is CASKTAHNEKLFF. The DNA of the CDR3 is TGCGCCAGCAAGACAGCCCATAATGAAAAACTGTTTTTT.

The chain has TRBV11-2 and TRBJ2-5; tentatively, D is TRBD2 (7 bases). The length of the CDR3 is 14 residues. The V end lost 8 bases, the J end lost 1 base, and 14 bases lay between the germline ends. CDR1 and CDR2 (germline): SGHAT, FQNNGV. The chain's CDR3 is CASRGAGAQETQYF. The CDR3, as DNA: TGTGCCAGCCGGGGGGCGGGAGCCCAAGAGACCCAGTACTTC. The entire variable domain, with the rest obtained from reference TRBV11-2 and TRBJ2-5, is as follows: EAGVAQSPRYKIIEKRQSVAFWCNPISGHATLYWYQQILGQGPKLLIQFQNNGVVDDSQLPKDRFSAERLKGVDSTLKIQPAKLEDSAVYLCASRGAGAQETQYFGPGTRLLVL.

The V and J genes are TRBV5-4 and TRBJ2-5; no clear D. The V end lost 4 bases, the J end lost 1 base, and 17 bases lay between the germline ends. The CDR3 sequence is 16 residues long. Germline V gene sequence: CDR1 SGHNT, CDR2 YYREEE (reference sequence). The CDR3 DNA reads as TGTGCCAGCAGCGACACCCGTCGACGTGGCCAAGAGACCCAGTACTTC. Translating it yields CASSDTRRRGQETQYF.

The genes are TRBV14 and TRBJ2-3; the match to TRBD2 covers 12 bases. Germline trimming cut 4 bases from V and 9 bases from J; bases unmatched to any gene: 8. This CDR3 spans 15 amino acids. The germline CDR1 and CDR2 sequences are SGHDN and FVKESK. The DNA of the CDR3 is TGTGCCAGCAGCCTTAGACTAGCGGGAGTGAAGACGCAGTATTTT. It codes for CASSLRLAGVKTQYF.

The gene calls are TRBV19 and TRBJ1-2; D is unresolved. This CDR3 region has 13 residues. Trimming shortened V by 5 bases and J by 5 bases, and 12 bases separated the two germline ends. The germline V gene encodes CDR1 LNHDA and CDR2 SQIVND (reference sequence). CDR3 residues: CASSAARGYGYTF. CDR3 in DNA: TGTGCCAGTAGTGCAGCGCGGGGTTATGGCTACACCTTC.

CDR3 region: CASRPTNRGANQPQHF. CDR3 nucleotide sequence: TGTGCCAGCAGACCAACCAACAGGGGAGCTAATCAGCCCCAGCATTTT. The chain couples TRBV28 to TRBJ1-5, with TRBD1 matching over 7 bases. Trimming cost V 6 bases and J 4 bases; bases outside gene matches: 12. Germline V gene data show CDR1 as MDHEN and CDR2 as SYDVKM. CDR3 length equals 16 residues.

The chain has TRBV5-1 and TRBJ2-5; possibly TRBD2 for D (6 bases). The CDR3 is made up of 14 amino acids. The germline gives CDR1 SGHRS, CDR2 YFSETQ. V shed 0 bases and J shed 6 bases, with 12 bases lying between them. The CDR3 region has the DNA TGCGCCAGCAGCTTGGCGGGCAGCGGGCAGACCCAGTACTTC. Encoded protein: CASSLAGSGQTQYF.

This sequence joins TRBV30 and TRBJ1-6; perhaps TRBD1 as D (6 bases). Germline V gives CDR1 GTSNPN, CDR2 SVGIG (reference sequence). V lost 0 bases to trimming and J lost 6 bases, with 6 bases between them. The CDR3 is 13 residues long. CDR3 nucleotide sequence: TGTGCCTGGAGTGTACAGGGTAATTCACCCCTCCACTTT. As protein: CAWSVQGNSPLHF. The whole variable domain, filled in from reference TRBV30 and TRBJ1-6, reads SQTIHQWPATLVQPVGSPLSLECTVEGTSNPNLYWYRQAAGRGLQLLFYSVGIGQISSEVPQNLSASRPQDRQFILSSKKLLLSDSGFYLCAWSVQGNSPLHFGNGTRLTVT.